This TCR beta chain came from a study of vaccination and CD4 T cells after COVID-19. This clonotype was counted between two and nine times. Its antigen is not known. The Oncomine TCR Beta short-read assay sequenced DNA from cultured CD4+ T cells. TCRdb processed the PCR reads anew with MiXCR; each CDR3 protein has one entry. This table holds around 13,000 distinct CDR3 sequences, around 42% found once. The treatment was: approximately 9-day PBMC culture with coronavirus spike peptide pools or control peptides (ViraFEST assay). Negative selection was the method that isolated CD4+ T cells after 10 days of culture. Broader study findings: Sampling was limited to relatively few convalescent patients, with no early post-infection timepoints studied.

CDR1 and CDR2 from the germline V gene are SGHTA and FQGNSA. The V end lost 5 bases, the J end lost 1 base, and 12 bases lay between the germline ends. The CDR3 has 14 residues. The TCR originated in a human donor who had recovered from COVID-19. The chain recombines TRBV7-2 with TRBJ2-7; the D is unclear. The starting material was CD4+ T cells from blood, cultured in vitro, obtained before SARS-CoV-2 vaccination. The CDR3 DNA follows: TGTGCCAGCAGCAGGTTATCGGTTTCCTACGAGCAGTACTTC. Residues: CASSRLSVSYEQYF. Using reference TRBV7-2 and TRBJ2-7 for the parts outside the CDR3, the full variable domain is GAGVSQSPSNKVTEKGKDVELRCDPISGHTALYWYRQSLGQGLEFLIYFQGNSAPDKSGLPSDRFSAERTGGSVSTLTIQRTQQEDSAVYLCASSRLSVSYEQYFGPGTRLTVT.